This T cell receptor beta chain was observed in a study of T-cell reconstitution after alpha-beta-depleted transplantation in children (dated by TCRdb to 2016 to 2017). Notes on the research overall: T-cell immune reconstitution after TCRalphabeta/CD19-depleted allogeneic hematopoietic cell transplantation in children was quantitatively tracked in the study by means of TCR repertoire profiling. Broad study findings and their caveats: The apparently early alphabetaT-cell count recovery about two months after transplant was reportedly dependent on only several hundred rapidly expanded clones derived from non-depleted graft cells. In some patients, the high TCRbeta diversity seen at day 60 was put down to recipient T cells and intrathymic progenitors that had survived conditioning. Over subsequent months, a decline in hyperexpanded clone frequencies was noted, and after one year, T-cell counts and TCRbeta diversity were mostly ascribed to newly produced T cells.

The library was generated by PCR. The run used an Illumina HiSeq 2500. TCR library preparation used molecular barcoding, with unique molecular identifiers applied to normalize quantification of the TCRbeta repertoire. TCRdb passed the public sequencing reads through fastp at Q25 and MiXCR, retaining productive beta sequences. Every CDR3 protein is listed once, alongside the most common genes and DNA of its rows. Counted in this sample were 210,000 or so distinct CDR3 sequences; about 11% of them appeared once. The ten largest clones add up to 28% of the sample. Taken with the paper, the label for treatment or condition translates to: allogeneic hematopoietic cell transplantation with graft depleted of TCRalphabeta T cells and CD19 B cells. Transplant recipients were children who received TCRalphabeta/CD19-depleted allogeneic hematopoietic cell grafts. As concerns this clonotype: Its recognized antigen is unknown. A read error may explain this, as a much larger clone is one base away.

Reading the germline V gene gives CDR1 SGHDN and CDR2 FVKESK. Its CDR3 holds 17 amino acids, cysteine through phenylalanine. Only CDR3 DNA is held: 51 bases, read in frame from base 1. The sequence is built from TRBV14 and TRBJ1-6; the D gene remains uncertain. The TCR was taken from a child under two years old with acute myeloid leukemia, due to receive a stem cell transplant. The sample in question was PBMCs, obtained before TCRalphabeta/CD19-depleted stem cell transplant. The DNA reads as follows: TGTGCCCGCAGCCATAGCGCTCTCGTTCAACATAATTCACCCCTCCACTTT. This codes for CARSHSALVQHNSPLHF.